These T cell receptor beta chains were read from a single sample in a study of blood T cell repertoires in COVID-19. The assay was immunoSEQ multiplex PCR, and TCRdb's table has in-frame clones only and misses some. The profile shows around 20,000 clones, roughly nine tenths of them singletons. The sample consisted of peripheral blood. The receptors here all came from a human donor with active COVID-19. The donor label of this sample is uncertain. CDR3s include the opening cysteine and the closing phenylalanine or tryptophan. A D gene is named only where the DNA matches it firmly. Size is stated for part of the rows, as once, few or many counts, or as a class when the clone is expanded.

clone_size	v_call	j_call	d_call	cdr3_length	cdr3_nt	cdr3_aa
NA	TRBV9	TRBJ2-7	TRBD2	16	TGTGCCAGCAGCCCAGGGACTAGCGGGGGTGTTTACGAGCAGTACTTC	CASSPGTSGGVYEQYF
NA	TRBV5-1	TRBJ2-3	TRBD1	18	TGCGCCAGCAGCCAATGGGCCCAGAGACAGGGTTGGACAGATACGCAGTATTTT	CASSQWAQRQGWTDTQYF
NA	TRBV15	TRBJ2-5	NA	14	TGTGCCACCAGTCCCGACAGTGCCCAAGAGACCCAGTACTTC	CATSPDSAQETQYF
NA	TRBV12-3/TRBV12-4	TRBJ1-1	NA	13	TGTGCCAGCAGTTTAAATGTACAAACTGAAGCTTTCTTT	CASSLNVQTEAFF
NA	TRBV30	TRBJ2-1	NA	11	TGTGCCTGGAGTGTAGGCCGGAGACAGTTCTTC	CAWSVGRRQFF
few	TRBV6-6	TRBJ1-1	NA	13	TGTGCCAGCATAAGGGGGAGCGACACTGAAGCTTTCTTT	CASIRGSDTEAFF
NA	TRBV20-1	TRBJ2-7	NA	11	TGCAGTGCCAAGGGGGGGTACGAGCAGTACTTC	CSAKGGYEQYF
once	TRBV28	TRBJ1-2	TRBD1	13	TGTGCCAGCAGCCGGACAGGGCCATATGGCTACACCTTC	CASSRTGPYGYTF
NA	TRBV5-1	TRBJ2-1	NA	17	TGCGCCAGCAGCTCCCGCGGGACTCCCGGTGGAGGTGGGGAGCAGTTCTTC	CASSSRGTPGGGGEQFF
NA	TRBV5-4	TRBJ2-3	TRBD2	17	TGTGCCAGCAGCTTGGGACTAGCGGGAGGAGTTGGAGATACGCAGTATTTT	CASSLGLAGGVGDTQYF
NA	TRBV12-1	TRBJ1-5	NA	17	TGTGCCAGCAGCTTAAAAAGGAACAGGGGTAGCAATCAGCCCCAGCATTTT	CASSLKRNRGSNQPQHF
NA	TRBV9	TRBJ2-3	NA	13	TGTGCCAGCAGCCCAAGACTTACAGATACGCAGTATTTT	CASSPRLTDTQYF
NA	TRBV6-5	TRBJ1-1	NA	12	TGTGCCAGCAGGGAGGAGGGGATAGTGGCTTTCTTT	CASREEGIVAFF
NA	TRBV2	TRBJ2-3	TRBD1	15	TGTGCCAGCAGCTCGGACAGGGGAGGGTATGATACGCAGTATTTT	CASSSDRGGYDTQYF
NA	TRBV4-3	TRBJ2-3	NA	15	TGCGCCAGCAGCCAAGGGGGACTTTACACAGATACGCAGTATTTT	CASSQGGLYTDTQYF
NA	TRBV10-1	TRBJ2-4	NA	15	TGCGCCAGCAGTGAGGGGGGGTTAGCCAAAAACATTCAGTACTTC	CASSEGGLAKNIQYF
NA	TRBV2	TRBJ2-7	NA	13	TGTGCCAGCGGGCTTTCTACGCCCTACGAGCAGTACTTC	CASGLSTPYEQYF
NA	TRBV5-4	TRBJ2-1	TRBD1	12	TGTGCCAGCAGCTCCTATGACAGGGGACAGTTCTTC	CASSSYDRGQFF
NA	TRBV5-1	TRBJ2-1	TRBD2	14	TGCGCCAGCAGCTTTCAGACAGCGGGGAATGAGCAGTTCTTC	CASSFQTAGNEQFF
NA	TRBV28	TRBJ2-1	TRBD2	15	TGTGCCAGCAGTTTCCGCGGGAGGCCCTACAATGAGCAGTTCTTC	CASSFRGRPYNEQFF
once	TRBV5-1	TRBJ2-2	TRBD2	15	TGCGCCAGCAGCCCCGGGAGCGGGGTAGCCGGGGAGCTGTTTTTT	CASSPGSGVAGELFF
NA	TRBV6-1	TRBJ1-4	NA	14	TGTGCCAGCAGTGAAGTGGATGGAGGTGAAAAACTGTTTTTT	CASSEVDGGEKLFF
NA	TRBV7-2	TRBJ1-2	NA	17	TGTGCCAGCAGCTTTCCTTCTGGGTCAGGGCAGGGTGGCGGCTACACCTTC	CASSFPSGSGQGGGYTF
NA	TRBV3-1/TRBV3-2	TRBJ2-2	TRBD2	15	TGTGCCAGCAGCCCCCGGACTAGAGGGACCGGGGAGCTGTTTTTT	CASSPRTRGTGELFF
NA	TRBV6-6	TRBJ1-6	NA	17	TGTGCCAGCAGTCTCGACAGTTGGGGCTCCTATAATTCACCCCTCCACTTT	CASSLDSWGSYNSPLHF
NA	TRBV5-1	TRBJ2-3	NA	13	TGCGCCAGCAGCTTGCAGGGGCCAGATACGCAGTATTTT	CASSLQGPDTQYF
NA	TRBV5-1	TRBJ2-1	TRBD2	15	TGCGCCAGCAGCCCCCCCGGACTAGCGGGAGATGAGCAGTTCTTC	CASSPPGLAGDEQFF
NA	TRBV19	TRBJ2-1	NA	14	TGTGCCAGTAGCCCAGGCCGCGCAAACAATGAGCAGTTCTTC	CASSPGRANNEQFF
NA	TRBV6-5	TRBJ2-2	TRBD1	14	TGTGCCAGCAGAATACAGGGGTTCGGCGGGGAGCTGTTTTTT	CASRIQGFGGELFF
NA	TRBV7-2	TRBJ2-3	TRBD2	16	TGTGCCAGCAGCGCAGAGCGGGAGGGGGGGGCAGATACGCAGTATTTT	CASSAEREGGADTQYF
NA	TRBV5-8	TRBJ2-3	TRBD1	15	TGTGCCAGCAGCTTGGGACAGGGAGCCACAGATACGCAGTATTTT	CASSLGQGATDTQYF
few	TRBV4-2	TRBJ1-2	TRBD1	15	TGTGCCAGCAGCCAAGAAACAGGGGGACGTGATGGCTACACCTTC	CASSQETGGRDGYTF
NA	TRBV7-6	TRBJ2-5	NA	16	TGTGCCAGCAGCTTAGAGTGGGGCGGGGTCCAAGAGACCCAGTACTTC	CASSLEWGGVQETQYF
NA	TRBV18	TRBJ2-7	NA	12	TGTGCCAGCTCACCAGGGGCCGGCGAGCAGTACTTC	CASSPGAGEQYF
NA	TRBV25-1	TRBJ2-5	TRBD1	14	TGTGCCAGCAGTGGATGGGACAGCCAAGAGACCCAGTACTTC	CASSGWDSQETQYF
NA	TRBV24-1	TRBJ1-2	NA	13	TGTGCCACCAGTGATGGGGGGGCGCATGGCTACACCTTC	CATSDGGAHGYTF
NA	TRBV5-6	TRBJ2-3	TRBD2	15	TGTGCCAGCAGCTCAGGAGCGGGAGGCACAGATACGCAGTATTTT	CASSSGAGGTDTQYF
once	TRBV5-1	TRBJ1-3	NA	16	TGCGCCAGCAGCTTGGACGTACACAACTCTGGAAACACCATATATTTT	CASSLDVHNSGNTIYF
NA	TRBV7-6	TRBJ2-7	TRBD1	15	TGTGCCAGCAGCTCCCGGGACAGGGGATCGGACGAGCAGTACTTC	CASSSRDRGSDEQYF
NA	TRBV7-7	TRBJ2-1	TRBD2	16	TGTGCTAGCAGCTTTGGGACTAGCGGGGGGAACAATGAGCAGTTCTTC	CASSFGTSGGNNEQFF